This TCR beta chain was observed in a study of T cell clones after liver transplantation. V was shortened by 3 bases and J by 2 bases, with 11 bases between the two germline ends. The CDR3 has 15 amino acids. Per germline, CDR1 LNHDA and CDR2 SQIVND (reference sequence). TCRdb keeps only in-frame clones here, not all; method: immunoSEQ multiplex PCR. The sample lists roughly 23,000 clones, approximately 93% occurring once. This chain connects TRBV19 to TRBJ2-1; tentatively, D is TRBD2 (6 bases). Sequencing was performed on CD8+ T cells from blood, taken about 26 months after liver transplant. The sequence came from a human patient who received a liver transplant. Some T cells may have originated in the graft donor. CDR3 loop: CASSIGGGPYNEQFF. CDR3 sequence (DNA): TGTGCCAGTAGTATCGGGGGAGGCCCCTACAATGAGCAGTTCTTC. The full variable domain, rest sourced from reference TRBV19 and TRBJ2-1, is DGGITQSPKYLFRKEGQNVTLSCEQNLNHDAMYWYRQDPGQGLRLIYYSQIVNDFQKGDIAEGYSVSREKKESFPLTVTSAQKNPTAFYLCASSIGGGPYNEQFFGPGTRLTVL.